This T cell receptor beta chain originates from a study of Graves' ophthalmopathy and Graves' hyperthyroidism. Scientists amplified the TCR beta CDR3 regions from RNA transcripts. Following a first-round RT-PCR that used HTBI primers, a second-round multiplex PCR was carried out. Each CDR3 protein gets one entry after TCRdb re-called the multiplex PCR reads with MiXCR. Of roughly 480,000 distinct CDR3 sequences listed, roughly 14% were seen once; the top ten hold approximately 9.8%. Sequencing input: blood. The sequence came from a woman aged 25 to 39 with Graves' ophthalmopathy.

This chain's CDR3 is CASSIDPGQYEAFF. In DNA, the CDR3 is TGTGCCAGTAGTATAGATCCGGGACAGTATGAAGCTTTCTTT. The genes are TRBV19 and TRBJ1-1; 7 nucleotides line up with TRBD1. V shed 0 bases and J 7 bases; nucleotides not matched to a gene: 5. Germline lookup yields CDR1 LNHDA and CDR2 SQIVND (reference sequence). The CDR3 is 14 residues long.